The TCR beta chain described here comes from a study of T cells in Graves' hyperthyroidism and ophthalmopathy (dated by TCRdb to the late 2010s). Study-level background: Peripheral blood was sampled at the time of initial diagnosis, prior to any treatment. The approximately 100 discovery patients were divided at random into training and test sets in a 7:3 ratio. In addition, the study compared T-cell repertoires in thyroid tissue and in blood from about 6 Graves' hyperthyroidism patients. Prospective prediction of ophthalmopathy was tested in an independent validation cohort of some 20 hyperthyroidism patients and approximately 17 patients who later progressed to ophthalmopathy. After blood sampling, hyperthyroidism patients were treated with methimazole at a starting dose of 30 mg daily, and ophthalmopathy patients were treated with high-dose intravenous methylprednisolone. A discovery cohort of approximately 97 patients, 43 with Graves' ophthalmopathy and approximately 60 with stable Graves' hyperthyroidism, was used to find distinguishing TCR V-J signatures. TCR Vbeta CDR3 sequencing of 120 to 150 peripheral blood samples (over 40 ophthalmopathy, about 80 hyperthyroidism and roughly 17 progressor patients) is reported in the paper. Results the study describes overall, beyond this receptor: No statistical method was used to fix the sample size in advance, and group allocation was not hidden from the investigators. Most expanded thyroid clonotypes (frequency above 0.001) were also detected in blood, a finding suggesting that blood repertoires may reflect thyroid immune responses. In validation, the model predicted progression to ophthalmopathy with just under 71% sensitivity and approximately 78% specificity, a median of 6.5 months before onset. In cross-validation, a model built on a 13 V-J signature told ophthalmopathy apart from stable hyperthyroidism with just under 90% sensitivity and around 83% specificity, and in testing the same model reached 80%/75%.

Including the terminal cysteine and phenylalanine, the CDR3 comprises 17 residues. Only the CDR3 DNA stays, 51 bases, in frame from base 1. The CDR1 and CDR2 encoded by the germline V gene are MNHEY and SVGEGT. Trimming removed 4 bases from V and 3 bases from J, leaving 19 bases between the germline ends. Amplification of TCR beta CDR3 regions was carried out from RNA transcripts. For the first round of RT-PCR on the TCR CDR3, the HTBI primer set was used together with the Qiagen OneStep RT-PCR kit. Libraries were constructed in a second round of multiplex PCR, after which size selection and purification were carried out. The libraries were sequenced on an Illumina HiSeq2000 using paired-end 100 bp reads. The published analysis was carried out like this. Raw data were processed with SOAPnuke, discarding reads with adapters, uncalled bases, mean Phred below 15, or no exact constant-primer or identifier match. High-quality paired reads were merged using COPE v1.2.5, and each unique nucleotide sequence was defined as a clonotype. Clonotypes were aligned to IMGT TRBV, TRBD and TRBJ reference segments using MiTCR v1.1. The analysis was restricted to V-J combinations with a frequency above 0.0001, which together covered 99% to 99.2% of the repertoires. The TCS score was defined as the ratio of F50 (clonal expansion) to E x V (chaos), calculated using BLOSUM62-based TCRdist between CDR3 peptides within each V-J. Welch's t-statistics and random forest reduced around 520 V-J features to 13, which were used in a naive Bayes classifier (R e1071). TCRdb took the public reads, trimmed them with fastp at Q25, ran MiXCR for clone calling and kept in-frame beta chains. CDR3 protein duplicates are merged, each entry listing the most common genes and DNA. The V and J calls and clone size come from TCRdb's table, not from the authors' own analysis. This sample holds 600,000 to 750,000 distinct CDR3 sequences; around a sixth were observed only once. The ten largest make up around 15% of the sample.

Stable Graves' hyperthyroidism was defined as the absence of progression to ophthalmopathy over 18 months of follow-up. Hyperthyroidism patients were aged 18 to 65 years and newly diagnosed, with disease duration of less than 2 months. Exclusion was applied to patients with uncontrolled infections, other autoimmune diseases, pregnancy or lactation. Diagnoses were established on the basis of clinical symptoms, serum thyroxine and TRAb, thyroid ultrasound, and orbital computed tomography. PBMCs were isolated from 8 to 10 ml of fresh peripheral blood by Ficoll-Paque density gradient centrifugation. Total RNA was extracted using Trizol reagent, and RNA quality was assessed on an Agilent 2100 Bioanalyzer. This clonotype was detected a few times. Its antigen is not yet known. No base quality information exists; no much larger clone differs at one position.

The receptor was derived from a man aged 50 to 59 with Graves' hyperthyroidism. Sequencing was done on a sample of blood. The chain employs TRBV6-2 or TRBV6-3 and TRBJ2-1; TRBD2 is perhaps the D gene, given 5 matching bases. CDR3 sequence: CASSSPVMREIYNEQFF. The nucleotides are TGTGCCAGCAGTTCCCCCGTCATGAGGGAGATCTACAATGAGCAGTTCTTC.